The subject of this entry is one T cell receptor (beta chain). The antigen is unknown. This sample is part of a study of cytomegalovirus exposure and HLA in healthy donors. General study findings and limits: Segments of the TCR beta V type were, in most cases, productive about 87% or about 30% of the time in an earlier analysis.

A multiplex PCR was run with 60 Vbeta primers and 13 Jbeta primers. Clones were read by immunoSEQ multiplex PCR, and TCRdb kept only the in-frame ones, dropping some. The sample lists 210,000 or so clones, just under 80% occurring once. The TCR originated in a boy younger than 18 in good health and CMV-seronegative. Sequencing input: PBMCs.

The CDR3 coding sequence is TGTGCCAGCGCAGGGGGGTCGGGGGCCAACGTCCTGACTTTC. Its translation is CASAGGSGANVLTF. The chain joins TRBV5-4 to TRBJ2-6; D may be TRBD1 (7 bases). Germline loops: CDR1 SGHNT, CDR2 YYREEE (reference sequence). V gave up 7 bases and J gave up 4 bases, with 12 bases separating them. There are 14 residues in the CDR3. Full variable domain (missing parts from reference TRBV5-4 and TRBJ2-6): ETGVTQSPTHLIKTRGQQVTLRCSSQSGHNTVSWYQQALGQGPQFIFQYYREEENGRGNFPPRFSGLQFPNYSSELNVNALELDDSALYLCASAGGSGANVLTFGAGSRLTVL.